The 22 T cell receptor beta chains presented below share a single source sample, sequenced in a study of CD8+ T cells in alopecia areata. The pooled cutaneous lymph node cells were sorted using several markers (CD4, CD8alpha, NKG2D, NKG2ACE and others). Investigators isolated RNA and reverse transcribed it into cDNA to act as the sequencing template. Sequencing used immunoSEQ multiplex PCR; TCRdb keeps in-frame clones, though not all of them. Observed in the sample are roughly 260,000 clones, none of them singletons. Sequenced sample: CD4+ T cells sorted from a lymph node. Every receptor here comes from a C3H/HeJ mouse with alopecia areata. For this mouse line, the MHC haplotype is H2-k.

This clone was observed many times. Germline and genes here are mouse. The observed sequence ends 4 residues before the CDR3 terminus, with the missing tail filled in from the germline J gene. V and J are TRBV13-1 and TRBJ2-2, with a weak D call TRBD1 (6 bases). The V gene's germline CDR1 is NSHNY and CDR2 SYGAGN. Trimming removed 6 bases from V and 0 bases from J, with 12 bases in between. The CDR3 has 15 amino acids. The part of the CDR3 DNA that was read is TGTGCCAGCAATCCCGACAGGTCAAACACCGGG. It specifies CASNPDRSNTG. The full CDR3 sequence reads CASNPDRSNTGQLYF.

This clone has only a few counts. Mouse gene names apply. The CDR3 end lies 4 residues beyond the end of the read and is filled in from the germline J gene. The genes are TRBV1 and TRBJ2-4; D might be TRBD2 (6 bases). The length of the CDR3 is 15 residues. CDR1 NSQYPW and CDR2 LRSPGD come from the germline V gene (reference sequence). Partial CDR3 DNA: TGCACCTGCAGTGCGAGCGGGGGGATCGGAAAC. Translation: CTCSASGGIGN. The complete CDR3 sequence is CTCSASGGIGNTLYF.

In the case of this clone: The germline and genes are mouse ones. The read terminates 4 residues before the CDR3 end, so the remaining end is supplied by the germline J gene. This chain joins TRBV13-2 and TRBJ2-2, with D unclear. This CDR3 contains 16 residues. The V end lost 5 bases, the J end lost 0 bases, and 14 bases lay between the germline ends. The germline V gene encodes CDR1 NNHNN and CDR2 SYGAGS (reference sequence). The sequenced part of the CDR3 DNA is TGTGCCAGCGGATACAGACAAAACGCAAACACCGGG. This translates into CASGYRQNANTG. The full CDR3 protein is CASGYRQNANTGQLYF.

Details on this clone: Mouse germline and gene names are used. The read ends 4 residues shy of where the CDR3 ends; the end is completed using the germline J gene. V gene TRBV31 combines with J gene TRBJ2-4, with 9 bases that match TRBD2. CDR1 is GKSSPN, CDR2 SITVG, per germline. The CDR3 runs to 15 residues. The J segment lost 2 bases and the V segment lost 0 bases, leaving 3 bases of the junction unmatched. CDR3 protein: CAWSLRLGDQNTLYF. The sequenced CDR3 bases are TGTGCCTGGAGTCTGAGACTGGGGGATCAAAAC.

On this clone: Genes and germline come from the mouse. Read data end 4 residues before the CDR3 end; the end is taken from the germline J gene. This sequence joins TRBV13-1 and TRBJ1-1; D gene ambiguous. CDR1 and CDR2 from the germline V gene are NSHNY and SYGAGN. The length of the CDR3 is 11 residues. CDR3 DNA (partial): TGTGCCAGCAGTGATGTCCAA. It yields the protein CASSDVQ. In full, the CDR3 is CASSDVQEVFF.

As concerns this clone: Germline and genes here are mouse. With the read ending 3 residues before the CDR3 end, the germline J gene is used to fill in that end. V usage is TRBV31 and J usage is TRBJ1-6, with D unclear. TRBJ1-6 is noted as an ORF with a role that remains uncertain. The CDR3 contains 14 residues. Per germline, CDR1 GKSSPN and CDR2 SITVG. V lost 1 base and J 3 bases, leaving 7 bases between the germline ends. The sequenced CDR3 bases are TGTGCCTGGAGTCAAAACAACTATAATTCGCCC. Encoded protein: CAWSQNNYNSP. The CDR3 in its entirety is CAWSQNNYNSPLYF.

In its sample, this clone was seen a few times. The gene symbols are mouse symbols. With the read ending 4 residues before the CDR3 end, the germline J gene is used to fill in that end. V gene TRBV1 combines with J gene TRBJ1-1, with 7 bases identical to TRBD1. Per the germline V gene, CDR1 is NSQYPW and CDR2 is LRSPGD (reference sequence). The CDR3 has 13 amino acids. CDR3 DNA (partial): TGCACCTGCAGTGCAGGGTGGACAGGA. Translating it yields CTCSAGWTG. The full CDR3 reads CTCSAGWTGEVFF.

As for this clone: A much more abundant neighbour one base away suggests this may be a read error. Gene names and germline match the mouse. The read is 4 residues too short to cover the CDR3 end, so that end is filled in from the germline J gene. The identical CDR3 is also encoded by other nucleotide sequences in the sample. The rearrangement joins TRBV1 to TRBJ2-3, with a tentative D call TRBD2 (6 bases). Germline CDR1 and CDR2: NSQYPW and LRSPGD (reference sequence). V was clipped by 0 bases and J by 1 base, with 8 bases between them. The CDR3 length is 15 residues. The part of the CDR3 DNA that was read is TGCACCTGCAGTGCAGATCGGGGGGGTGCAGAA. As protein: CTCSADRGGAE. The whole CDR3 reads CTCSADRGGAETLYF.

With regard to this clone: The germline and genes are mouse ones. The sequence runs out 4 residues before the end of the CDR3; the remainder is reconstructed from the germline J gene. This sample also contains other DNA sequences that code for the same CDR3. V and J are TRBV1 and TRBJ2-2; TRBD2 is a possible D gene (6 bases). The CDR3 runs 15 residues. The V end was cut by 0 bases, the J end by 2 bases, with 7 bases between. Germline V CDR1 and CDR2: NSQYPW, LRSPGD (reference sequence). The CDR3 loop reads CTCSADWGNTGQLYF. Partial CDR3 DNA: TGCACCTGCAGTGCAGACTGGGGCAACACCGGG.

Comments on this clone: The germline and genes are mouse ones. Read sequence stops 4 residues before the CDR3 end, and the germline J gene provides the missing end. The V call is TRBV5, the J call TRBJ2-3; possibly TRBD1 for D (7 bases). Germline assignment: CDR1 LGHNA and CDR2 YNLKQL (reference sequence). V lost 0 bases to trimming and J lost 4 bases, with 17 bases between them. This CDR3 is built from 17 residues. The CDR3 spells CASSQDGGPGGTETLYF. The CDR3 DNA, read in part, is TGTGCCAGCAGCCAAGATGGAGGTCCAGGGGGGACAGAA.

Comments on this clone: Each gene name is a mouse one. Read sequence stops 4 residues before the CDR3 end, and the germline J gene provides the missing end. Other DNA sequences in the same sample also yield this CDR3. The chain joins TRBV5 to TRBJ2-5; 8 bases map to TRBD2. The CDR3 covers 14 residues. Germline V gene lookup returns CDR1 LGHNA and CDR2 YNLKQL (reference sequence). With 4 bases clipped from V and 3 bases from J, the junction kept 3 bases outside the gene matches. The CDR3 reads CASSPWGAQDTQYF. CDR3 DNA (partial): TGTGCCAGCAGCCCCTGGGGGGCACAAGAC.

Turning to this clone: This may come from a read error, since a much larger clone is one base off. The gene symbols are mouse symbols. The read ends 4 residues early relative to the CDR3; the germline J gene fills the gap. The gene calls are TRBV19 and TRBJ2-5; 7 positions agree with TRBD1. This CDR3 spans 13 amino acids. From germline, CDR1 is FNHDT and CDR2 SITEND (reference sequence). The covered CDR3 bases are TGTGCCAGCAGTGGGGGACAGAAAGAC. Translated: CASSGGQKD. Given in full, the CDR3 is CASSGGQKDTQYF.

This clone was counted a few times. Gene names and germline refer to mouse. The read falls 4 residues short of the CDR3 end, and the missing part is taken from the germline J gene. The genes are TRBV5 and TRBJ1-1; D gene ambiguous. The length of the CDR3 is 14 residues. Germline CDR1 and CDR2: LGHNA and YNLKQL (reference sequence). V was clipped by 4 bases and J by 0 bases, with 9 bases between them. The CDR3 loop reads CASSPDTSNTEVFF. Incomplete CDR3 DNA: TGTGCCAGCAGCCCTGACACATCAAACACA.

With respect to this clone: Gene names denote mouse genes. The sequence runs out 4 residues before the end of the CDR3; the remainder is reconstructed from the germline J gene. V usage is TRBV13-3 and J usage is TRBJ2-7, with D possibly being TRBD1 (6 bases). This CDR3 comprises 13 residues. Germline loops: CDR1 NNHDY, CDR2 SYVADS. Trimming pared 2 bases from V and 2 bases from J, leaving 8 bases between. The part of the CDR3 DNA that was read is TGTGCCAGCAGTGAGGACAGCCCCTAT. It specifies CASSEDSPY. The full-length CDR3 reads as CASSEDSPYEQYF.

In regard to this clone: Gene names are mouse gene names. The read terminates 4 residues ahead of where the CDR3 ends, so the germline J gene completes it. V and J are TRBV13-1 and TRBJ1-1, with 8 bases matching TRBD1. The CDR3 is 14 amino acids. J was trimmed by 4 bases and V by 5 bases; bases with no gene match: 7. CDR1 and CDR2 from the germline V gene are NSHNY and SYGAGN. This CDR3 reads CASSSNRGTTEVFF. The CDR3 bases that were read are TGTGCCAGCAGCTCTAACAGGGGGACCACA.

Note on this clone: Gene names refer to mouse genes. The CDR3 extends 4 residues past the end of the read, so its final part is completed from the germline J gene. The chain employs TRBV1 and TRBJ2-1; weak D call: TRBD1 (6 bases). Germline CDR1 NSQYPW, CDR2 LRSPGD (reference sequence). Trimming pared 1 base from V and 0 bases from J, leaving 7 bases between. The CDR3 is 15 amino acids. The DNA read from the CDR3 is TGCACCTGCAGTGCAGCAGGGGCTAACTATGCT. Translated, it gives CTCSAAGANYA. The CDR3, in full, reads CTCSAAGANYAEQFF.

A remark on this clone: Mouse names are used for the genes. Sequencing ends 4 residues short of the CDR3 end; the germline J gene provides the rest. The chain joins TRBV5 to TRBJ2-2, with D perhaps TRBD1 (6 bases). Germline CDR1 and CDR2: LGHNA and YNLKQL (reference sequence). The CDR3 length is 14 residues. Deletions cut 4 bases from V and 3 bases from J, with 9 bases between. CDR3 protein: CASSPSGDTGQLYF. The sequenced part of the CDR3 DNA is TGTGCCAGCAGCCCCTCAGGGGACACCGGG.

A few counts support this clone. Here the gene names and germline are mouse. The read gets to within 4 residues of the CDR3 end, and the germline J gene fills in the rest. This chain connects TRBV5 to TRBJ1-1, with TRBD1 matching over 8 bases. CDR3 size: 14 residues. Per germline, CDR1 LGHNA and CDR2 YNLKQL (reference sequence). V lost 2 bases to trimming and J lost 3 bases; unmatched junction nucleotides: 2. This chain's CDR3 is CASSQQGADTEVFF. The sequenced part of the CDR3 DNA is TGTGCCAGCAGCCAACAGGGGGCGGACACA.

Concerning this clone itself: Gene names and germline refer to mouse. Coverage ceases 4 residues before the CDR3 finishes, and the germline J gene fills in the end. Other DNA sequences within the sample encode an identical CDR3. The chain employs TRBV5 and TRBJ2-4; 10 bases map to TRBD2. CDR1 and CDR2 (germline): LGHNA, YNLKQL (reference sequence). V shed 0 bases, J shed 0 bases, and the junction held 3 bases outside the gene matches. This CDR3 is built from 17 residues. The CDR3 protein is CASSQEAGGASQNTLYF. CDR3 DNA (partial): TGTGCCAGCAGCCAAGAGGCTGGGGGGGCGAGTCAAAAC.

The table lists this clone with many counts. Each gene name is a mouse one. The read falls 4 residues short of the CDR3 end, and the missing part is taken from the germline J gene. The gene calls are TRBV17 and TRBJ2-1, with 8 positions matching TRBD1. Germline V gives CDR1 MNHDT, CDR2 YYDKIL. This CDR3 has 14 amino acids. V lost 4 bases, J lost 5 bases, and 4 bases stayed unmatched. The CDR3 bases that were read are TGTGCTAGCAGTACCAGGGGGCGAGATGCT. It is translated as CASSTRGRDA. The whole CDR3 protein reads CASSTRGRDAEQFF.

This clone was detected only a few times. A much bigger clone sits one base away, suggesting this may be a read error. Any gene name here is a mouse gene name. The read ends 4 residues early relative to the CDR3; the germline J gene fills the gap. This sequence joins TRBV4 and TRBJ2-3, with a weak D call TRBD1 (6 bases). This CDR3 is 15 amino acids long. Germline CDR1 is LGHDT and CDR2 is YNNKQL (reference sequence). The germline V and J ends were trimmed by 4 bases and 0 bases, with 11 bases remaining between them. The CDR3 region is CASSSGTTSAETLYF. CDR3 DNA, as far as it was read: TGTGCCAGCAGCTCCGGGACAACTAGTGCAGAA.

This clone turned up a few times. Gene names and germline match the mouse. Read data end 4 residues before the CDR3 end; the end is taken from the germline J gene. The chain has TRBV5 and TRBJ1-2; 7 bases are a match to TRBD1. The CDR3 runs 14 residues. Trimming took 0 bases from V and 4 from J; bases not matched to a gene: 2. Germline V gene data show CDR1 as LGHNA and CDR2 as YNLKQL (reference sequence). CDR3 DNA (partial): TGTGCCAGCAGCCAAGACGGGACAGCCTCC. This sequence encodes CASSQDGTAS. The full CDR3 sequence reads CASSQDGTASDYTF.